The clone carrying this TCR beta chain was counted between two and nine times. The data were produced by immunoSEQ multiplex PCR, yet TCRdb's version contains in-frame clones alone and is incomplete. The data contain under 350,000 clones, about nine tenths of them singletons. V was trimmed by 0 bases and J by 7 bases, leaving 12 bases between them. The germline V gene encodes CDR1 KGHDR and CDR2 SFDVKD. This CDR3 is built from 15 residues. The entry originates in a study of blood T cell repertoires in COVID-19. This sequence joins TRBV24-1 and TRBJ1-5; D is perhaps TRBD1 (5 bases). The clonotype was recovered from a woman aged 18-29 years who had recovered from COVID-19. The sequenced sample was PBMCs or T cells enriched from blood (not recorded which). For the CDR3, the DNA is TGTGCCACCAGTGATTTGTGGGGCAACCAACAGCCCCAGCATTTT. This sequence encodes CATSDLWGNQQPQHF.